The source of this T cell receptor beta chain is a study of blood T cells in healthy people across ages. The study, taken as a whole, reports: Naive CD4+ cell counts and diversity both ran higher in long-lived than in aged donors. Per million T cells, TCR beta diversity dropped roughly linearly as age increased.

With a J-beta primer mix and a sample-barcoded 5' primer, a second PCR ran about 6 to 11 cycles. Each cDNA molecule, via a template-switch adaptor with 12 random nucleotides, was tagged. One entry per CDR3 protein results from TCRdb running MiXCR on the 5' RACE reads. The sample consists of over a million distinct CDR3 sequences, roughly 60% of them appearing once. With respect to this clonotype: The antigen is unknown.

The sequenced sample consisted of blood. This TCR derives from a man aged 18 to 29 in good health.

Written as DNA, the CDR3 is TGCAGCGTCGGACCCCGGGACTATTCCTACAATGAGCAGTTCTTC. Its translation is CSVGPRDYSYNEQFF. This chain uses TRBV29-1 with TRBJ2-1; 7 bases are a match to TRBD2. V was clipped by 6 bases and J by 1 base; unmatched bases: 9. This CDR3 is 15 amino acids long. Germline V CDR1 and CDR2: SQVTM, ANQGSEA.